Presented here are 5 T cell receptor beta chains from one specimen sequenced in a study of memory CD4+ T cells and cytomegalovirus serostatus (dated by TCRdb to the late 2010s). Receptors were amplified or captured by the immunoSEQ multiplex PCR assay. TCRdb took this table from immuneACCESS and kept in-frame rearrangements with V and J called. Such tables lack part of the clones; where checked against another copy, unresolved V genes explain under half of the gap, and the rest is unexplained. The sample has about 46,000 clones on record, 60% to 85% of them singletons. The ten largest clones take up 0.5% to 0.65% of the sample. Single viable CD3+CD4+CD8-CD45RO+ cells were sorted as memory CD4+ T cells on a FACSAria II. The sample consisted of memory CD4+ T cells from blood. These receptors originate from an adult in good health and CMV-seronegative.

The genes are TRBV6-1 and TRBJ2-7; the D gene could be TRBD1 or TRBD2 (5 bases each). The germline V gene encodes CDR1 MNHNS and CDR2 SASEGT. The CDR3 totals 12 residues. V lost 4 bases and J lost 4, with 8 bases in between. In DNA form, the CDR3 reads TGTGCCAGCAGTGGGGACGGATACGAGCAGTACTTC. It encodes CASSGDGYEQYF.

This clone was seen more than once but under ten times. This rearrangement joins TRBV6-1 to TRBJ1-2; 7 bases agree with TRBD1. This CDR3 is built from 14 residues. Trimming cost V 3 bases and J 6 bases; bases outside gene matches: 7. Germline V gene lookup returns CDR1 MNHNS and CDR2 SASEGT. The CDR3 region has the DNA TGTGCCAGCAGTGATCGACAGGGCCCGGATGGCTACACCTTC. It yields the protein CASSDRQGPDGYTF.

The J gene is TRBJ2-2, the V gene TRBV28, with 9 bases aligning to TRBD1. The CDR3 has 18 amino acids. Germline trimming cut 1 base from V and 1 base from J; bases unmatched to any gene: 7. Germline V gives CDR1 MDHEN, CDR2 SYDVKM. DNA for the CDR3: TGTGCCAGCAGTTTATCCTCCTGGGGACAGGGGAACACCGGGGAGCTGTTTTTT. Amino acid sequence: CASSLSSWGQGNTGELFF.

V gene TRBV2 combines with J gene TRBJ2-5, with 7 bases that match TRBD2. The DNA end favors TRBJ2-7, so the J call may be wrong. CDR3 length equals 14 residues. Germline CDR1 and CDR2: SNHLY and FYNNEI. The CDR3 sequence: CASSKSGVSYEQYF. As DNA, the CDR3 is TGTGCCAGCAGTAAAAGCGGGGTATCCTACGAGCAGTACTTC.

The chain links TRBV28 to TRBJ1-5; TRBD1 might be the D (5 bases). V lost 7 bases and J lost 6, with 16 bases in between. From germline, CDR1 is MDHEN and CDR2 SYDVKM. The CDR3 is made up of 14 amino acids. The CDR3 coding sequence is TGTGCCAGCAACAACGGGGGGGTTGGTCAGCCCCAGCATTTT. It codes for CASNNGGVGQPQHF.